This T cell receptor beta chain was sequenced during a study of cytomegalovirus exposure and HLA in healthy donors. Trimming removed 0 bases at V and 0 bases at J, with 11 bases between. Germline V CDR1 and CDR2: SGHRS, YFSETQ. The CDR3 spans 16 residues. The PCR was carried out with 60 Vbeta primers and 13 Jbeta primers. The assay was immunoSEQ multiplex PCR, and TCRdb's table has in-frame clones only and misses some. The sample has some 160,000 clones, around 86% seen once. This clone was counted only a few times. The TCR sequence derives from a male donor in good health and CMV-seronegative. The sequenced sample consisted of PBMCs. The chain has TRBV5-1 and TRBJ2-3, with D perhaps matching TRBD2 (6 bases). The CDR3 sequence is CASSLDGGPSTDTQYF. The CDR3 DNA sequence: TGCGCCAGCAGCTTGGACGGGGGACCTAGCACAGATACGCAGTATTTT.